These 13 T cell receptor beta chains were all obtained from the same sample, sequenced in a study of CD8 T cells in Susac syndrome. It was with random hexamers that 0.5 to 1 ug RNA was reverse transcribed. TCRdb used MiXCR to reprocess the immunoSEQ multiplex PCR reads, holding one entry per CDR3 protein. The sample contains more than 95,000 distinct CDR3 sequences, 90% to 95% of which appear only once. The sequencing sample was made of CD8+ T cells from PBMCs. These receptors were collected from a human donor with multiple sclerosis.

This chain uses TRBV27 with TRBJ1-5; no firm D call. CDR3 size: 13 residues. V shed 4 bases and J shed 5 bases, with 9 bases lying between them. Germline loops: CDR1 MNHEY, CDR2 SMNVEV (reference sequence). The CDR3 is CASSWAEYQPQHF. CDR3 sequence (DNA): TGTGCCAGCAGTTGGGCGGAATATCAGCCCCAGCATTTT.

The rearrangement joins TRBV7-9 to TRBJ1-3; D remains unclear. V gave up 1 base and J gave up 3 bases, with 4 bases separating them. The germline V gene encodes CDR1 SEHNR and CDR2 FQNEAQ (reference sequence). The CDR3 runs 13 residues. The CDR3 DNA is TGTGCCAGCAGCTTAGGGTTTGGAAACACCATATATTTT. This gives the protein CASSLGFGNTIYF.

This chain joins TRBV27 and TRBJ2-7, with D possibly being TRBD2 (6 bases). Germline CDR1 reads MNHEY; CDR2 reads SMNVEV (reference sequence). This CDR3 has 13 amino acids. Trimming stripped 5 bases from V and 2 bases from J, with 10 bases between. CDR3 nucleotides: TGTGCCAGCAGTCTAGCGCGGCCCTACGAGCAGTACTTC. Amino acids: CASSLARPYEQYF.

V usage is TRBV9 and J usage is TRBJ2-6; D possibly uses TRBD1 or TRBD2 (5 bases each). Germline values: CDR1 SGDLS, CDR2 YYNGEE. V shed 4 bases and J shed 4 bases, with 12 bases lying between them. This CDR3 is built from 15 residues. This chain's CDR3 is CASSIRDLGANVLTF. CDR3 nucleotide sequence: TGTGCCAGCAGCATCAGGGACCTGGGGGCCAACGTCCTGACTTTC.

This rearrangement joins TRBV30 to TRBJ1-1; TRBD1 agrees at 9 bases. Germline CDR1 reads GTSNPN; CDR2 reads SVGIG (reference sequence). V shed 1 base and J 1 base; nucleotides not matched to a gene: 1. The CDR3 consists of 14 residues. CDR3 nucleotides: TGTGCCTGGAGTGGGGGACAGGGGAACACTGAAGCTTTCTTT. Translating it yields CAWSGGQGNTEAFF.

The rearrangement links TRBV9 to TRBJ2-3; D possibly corresponds to TRBD1 (5 bases). The CDR3 loop spans 12 amino acids. The germline V gene has CDR1 SGDLS and CDR2 YYNGEE. The V gene lost 4 bases and the J gene lost 6 bases, with 9 bases spanning the gap. Here the CDR3 DNA reads TGTGCCAGCAGCAGACAGACGGATACGCAGTATTTT. The encoded protein is CASSRQTDTQYF.

This chain connects TRBV24-1 to TRBJ2-1, with D hard to call. Germline V CDR1 and CDR2: KGHDR, SFDVKD. There are 12 residues in the CDR3. Deletions cut 2 bases from V and 6 bases from J, with 4 bases between. CDR3 bases: TGTGCCACCAGTGATTCCCCCAATGAGCAGTTCTTC. As protein: CATSDSPNEQFF.

The chain joins TRBV20-1 to TRBJ1-5, with D unclear. Germline V gene lookup returns CDR1 DFQATT and CDR2 SNEGSKA (reference sequence). V gave up 0 bases and J gave up 0 bases, with 6 bases separating them. This CDR3 has 14 residues. The CDR3 DNA reads as TGCAGTGCTAGAGATATCTATAGCAATCAGCCCCAGCATTTT. This codes for CSARDIYSNQPQHF.

This chain connects TRBV25-1 to TRBJ2-4; 7 bases are shared with TRBD1. Looked up from germline, CDR1 is MGHDK and CDR2 is SYGVNS. V lost 11 bases, J lost 1 base, and 11 bases stayed unmatched. CDR3 size: 15 residues. The CDR3 nucleotides are TGTGCCTCACAGGGGCCCGCCATGGCCAAAAACATTCAGTACTTC. Its translation is CASQGPAMAKNIQYF. The full variable domain, with the rest looked up from reference TRBV25-1 and TRBJ2-4, is EADIYQTPRYLVIGTGKKITLECSQTMGHDKMYWYQQDPGMELHLIHYSYGVNSTEKGDLSSESTVSRIRTEHFPLTLESARPSHTSQYLCASQGPAMAKNIQYFGAGTRLSVL.

This sequence joins TRBV19 and TRBJ2-5, with D perhaps TRBD1 (6 bases). CDR1 and CDR2 from the germline V gene are LNHDA and SQIVND (reference sequence). The CDR3 spans 14 residues. V lost 6 bases and J 2 bases, leaving 13 bases between the germline ends. The CDR3 bases are TGTGCCAGTAGGAGGAACAGGGAGCAAGAGACCCAGTACTTC. Its translation: CASRRNREQETQYF. Variable domain in full (rest from reference TRBV19 and TRBJ2-5): DGGITQSPKYLFRKEGQNVTLSCEQNLNHDAMYWYRQDPGQGLRLIYYSQIVNDFQKGDIAEGYSVSREKKESFPLTVTSAQKNPTAFYLCASRRNREQETQYFGPGTRLLVL.

This clonotype was seen once. V is TRBV28 and J is TRBJ1-5; no definite D call. The V and J ends lost 5 bases and 2 bases respectively, with 16 bases between them. Germline CDR1 reads MDHEN; CDR2 reads SYDVKM. The CDR3 runs 16 residues. The CDR3, as DNA: TGTGCCAGCAGTCGAGGTACACACCGGGGCAATCAGCCCCAGCATTTT. Amino acids: CASSRGTHRGNQPQHF. The full variable domain, rest sourced from reference TRBV28 and TRBJ1-5, is DVKVTQSSRYLVKRTGEKVFLECVQDMDHENMFWYRQDPGLGLRLIYFSYDVKMKEKGDIPEGYSVSREKKERFSLILESASTNQTSMYLCASSRGTHRGNQPQHFGDGTRLSIL.

This clonotype was counted a few times. The CDR3 DNA reads TGTGCCAGTAGTCTTGGGACAGGGGCCTACGAGCAGTACTTC. Translated, it gives CASSLGTGAYEQYF. The chain couples TRBV27 to TRBJ2-7; TRBD1 aligns across 10 bases. V shed 9 bases and J 2 bases; nucleotides not matched to a gene: 7. This CDR3 contains 14 residues. The germline gives CDR1 MNHEY, CDR2 SMNVEV (reference sequence).

The V and J genes are TRBV4-2 and TRBJ1-2, with D unclear. The CDR3 spans 15 residues. Germline lookup yields CDR1 LGHNA and CDR2 YNFKEQ. The V end lost 0 bases, the J end lost 11 bases, and 19 bases lay between the germline ends. CDR3 bases: TGTGCCAGCAGCCAAGATTTACGGCAGTCCGCCTCATACACCTTC. It encodes CASSQDLRQSASYTF.